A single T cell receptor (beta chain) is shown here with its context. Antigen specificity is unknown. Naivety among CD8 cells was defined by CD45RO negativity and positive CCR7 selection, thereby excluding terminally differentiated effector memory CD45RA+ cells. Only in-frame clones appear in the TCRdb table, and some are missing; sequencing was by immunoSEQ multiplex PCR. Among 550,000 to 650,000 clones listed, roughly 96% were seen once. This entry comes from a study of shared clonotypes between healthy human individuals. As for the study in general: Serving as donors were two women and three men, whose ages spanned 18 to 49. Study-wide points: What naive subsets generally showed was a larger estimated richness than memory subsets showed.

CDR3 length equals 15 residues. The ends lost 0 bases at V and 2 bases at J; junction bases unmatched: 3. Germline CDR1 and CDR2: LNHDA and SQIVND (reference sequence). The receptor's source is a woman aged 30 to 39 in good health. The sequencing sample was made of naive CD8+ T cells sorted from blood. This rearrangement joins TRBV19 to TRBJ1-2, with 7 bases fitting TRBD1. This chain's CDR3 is CASSIDPGQNYGYTF. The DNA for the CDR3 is TGTGCCAGTAGTATAGATCCGGGACAGAACTATGGCTACACCTTC.